The clone carrying this T cell receptor (beta chain) was seen at least ten times. These data are taken from a study of T-cell reconstitution after alpha-beta-depleted transplantation in children. TCRbeta library preparation incorporated unique molecular identifiers. TCRdb called the PCR reads again in MiXCR, with one record for every CDR3 protein. In the table there are some 220,000 distinct CDR3 sequences, roughly 10% of which are singletons. The CDR3 loop spans 12 amino acids. Trimming pared 3 bases from V and 9 bases from J, leaving 15 bases between. CDR1 is DFQATT, CDR2 SNEGSKA, per germline (reference sequence).

The sequence was obtained from a human donor who donated a stem cell graft to a child with acute lymphoblastic leukemia. V usage is TRBV20-1 and J usage is TRBJ2-7; no clear D gene. The material sequenced was PBMCs from the stem cell graft donor, taken from the stem cell graft. The CDR3 here is CSASSTLTGQYF. CDR3 DNA: TGCAGTGCTAGCAGCACCCTTACCGGGCAGTACTTC.